This TCR beta chain came from a study of blood T cells in healthy people across ages. A second PCR, run for about 7 to 12 cycles, used a sample-barcoded 5' primer plus a J-beta primer mix. TCRdb used MiXCR to reprocess the 5' RACE reads, holding one entry per CDR3 protein. This sample has about 840,000 distinct CDR3 sequences, with roughly 28% found just once. Trimming left V 2 bases short and J 4 bases short, with 9 bases between. CDR1 MNHEY and CDR2 SMNVEV come from the germline V gene (reference sequence). The CDR3 sequence is 13 residues long. This same sample was also taken into another study, of T cells of mothers and their children.

The sample taken for sequencing was blood. V usage is TRBV27 and J usage is TRBJ2-7; D possibly corresponds to TRBD1 (5 bases). This sequence originates from a woman in her thirties or forties in good health. For the CDR3, the DNA is TGTGCCAGCAGTTTAAACAGGTTATACGAGCAGTACTTC. Residues: CASSLNRLYEQYF.